This T cell receptor (beta chain) was documented in a study of blood T cell repertoires in COVID-19. Study-wide context: The study drew acute and convalescent COVID-19 samples from the United States, Italy and Spain. Nucleic acid was either cDNA or gDNA, and it came from T cells, B-cell-depleted T cells, or PBMCs.

This clone was found once. The CDR3 is 14 residues long. CDR1 is SGHVS, CDR2 FQNEAQ, per germline. V dropped 1 base and J dropped 3 bases, with 10 bases sitting between them. Per the authors' pipeline: Estimated nucleated cell counts came from reference gene primer amplification. Some clones are missing from TCRdb's copy, which holds only in-frame ones; the method was immunoSEQ multiplex PCR. Clone size and V and J calls were adopted from that table, with D and trimming inferred from the DNA. The top ten hold approximately 10% of the sample, which has over 250,000 clones, over 75% seen once. The sample consisted of peripheral blood. The receptor was isolated from a woman aged 70 to 79 with acute or convalescent COVID-19. The chain is built from TRBV7-8 and TRBJ2-7, with a possible D match to TRBD1 (5 bases). CDR3 residues: CASSLGQSGYEQYF. CDR3 in DNA: TGTGCCAGCAGCTTAGGACAGTCCGGCTACGAGCAGTACTTC.